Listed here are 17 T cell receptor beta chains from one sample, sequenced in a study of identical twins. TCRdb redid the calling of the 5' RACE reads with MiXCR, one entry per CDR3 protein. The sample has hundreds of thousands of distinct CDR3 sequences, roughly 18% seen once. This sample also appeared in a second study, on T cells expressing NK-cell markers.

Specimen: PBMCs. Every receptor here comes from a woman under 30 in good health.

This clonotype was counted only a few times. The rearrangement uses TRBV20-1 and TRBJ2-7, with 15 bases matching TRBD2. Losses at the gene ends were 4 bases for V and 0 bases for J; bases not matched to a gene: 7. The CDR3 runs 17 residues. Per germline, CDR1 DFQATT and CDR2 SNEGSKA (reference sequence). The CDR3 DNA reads TGCAGTGCTACCGGGACTAGCGGGAGGAAACTCTCCTACGAGCAGTACTTC. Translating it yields CSATGTSGRKLSYEQYF.

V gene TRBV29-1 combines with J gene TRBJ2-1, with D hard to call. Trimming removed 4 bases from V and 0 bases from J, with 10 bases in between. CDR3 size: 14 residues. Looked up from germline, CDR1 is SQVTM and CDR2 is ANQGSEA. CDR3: CSVAVGSSYNEQFF. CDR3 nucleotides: TGCAGCGTTGCGGTGGGTAGCTCCTACAATGAGCAGTTCTTC.

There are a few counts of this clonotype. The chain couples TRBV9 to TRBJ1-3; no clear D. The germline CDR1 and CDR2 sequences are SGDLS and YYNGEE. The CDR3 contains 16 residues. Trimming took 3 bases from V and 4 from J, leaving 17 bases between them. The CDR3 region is CASSARPQLGGNTIYF. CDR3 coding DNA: TGTGCCAGCAGCGCTCGACCCCAACTGGGGGGAAACACCATATATTTT.

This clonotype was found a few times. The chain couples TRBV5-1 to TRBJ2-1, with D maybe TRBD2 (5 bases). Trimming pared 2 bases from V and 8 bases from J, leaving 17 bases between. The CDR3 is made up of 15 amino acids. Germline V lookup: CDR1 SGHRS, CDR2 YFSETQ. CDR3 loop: CASSFPGKSGDEQFF. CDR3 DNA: TGCGCCAGCAGCTTCCCGGGGAAAAGTGGGGATGAGCAGTTCTTC.

CDR3 sequence reads: CAVLTDPREKLFF. For the CDR3, the DNA is TGTGCCGTATTGACCGATCCGCGAGAAAAACTGTTTTTT. The V and J genes are TRBV7-2 and TRBJ1-4; D remains unclear. In germline, CDR1 is SGHTA, CDR2 FQGNSA. The CDR3 is made up of 13 amino acids. With 11 bases removed from V and 8 bases from J, the gap between germline ends came to 18 bases.

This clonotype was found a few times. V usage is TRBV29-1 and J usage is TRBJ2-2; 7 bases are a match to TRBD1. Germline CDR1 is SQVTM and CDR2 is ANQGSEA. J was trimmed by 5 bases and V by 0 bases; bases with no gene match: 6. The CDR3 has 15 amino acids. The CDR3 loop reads CSVEDWTGLTGELFF. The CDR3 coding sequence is TGCAGCGTTGAAGACTGGACAGGACTTACCGGGGAGCTGTTTTTT.

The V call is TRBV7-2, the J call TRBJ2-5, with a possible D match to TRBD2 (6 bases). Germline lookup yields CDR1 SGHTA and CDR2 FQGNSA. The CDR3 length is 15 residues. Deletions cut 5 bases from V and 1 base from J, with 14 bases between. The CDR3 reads CASSHSGGPQETQYF. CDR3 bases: TGTGCCAGCAGCCATAGCGGAGGCCCCCAAGAGACCCAGTACTTC.

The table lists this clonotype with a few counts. The CDR3 here is CASSYSTSGRLAETQYF. CDR3 coding DNA: TGTGCCAGCAGTTACTCGACTAGCGGGAGATTAGCAGAGACCCAGTACTTC. The V call is TRBV6-5, the J call TRBJ2-5; 12 nucleotides match TRBD2. The CDR3 is made up of 17 amino acids. The V and J ends lost 0 bases and 4 bases, in that order; junction bases with no gene match: 6. The V gene's germline CDR1 is MNHEY and CDR2 SVGAGI.

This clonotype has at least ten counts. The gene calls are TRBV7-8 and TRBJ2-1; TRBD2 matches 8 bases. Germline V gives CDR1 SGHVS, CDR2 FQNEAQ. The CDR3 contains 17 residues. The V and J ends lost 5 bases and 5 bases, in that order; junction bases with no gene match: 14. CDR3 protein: CASSLRFGGDVDNEQFF. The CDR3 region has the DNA TGTGCCAGCAGCCTGAGGTTCGGGGGGGACGTAGACAATGAGCAGTTCTTC. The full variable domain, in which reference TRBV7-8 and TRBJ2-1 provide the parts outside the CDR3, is GAGVSQSPRYKVAKRGQDVALRCDPISGHVSLFWYQQALGQGPEFLTYFQNEAQLDKSGLPSDRFFAERPEGSVSTLKIQRTQQEDSAVYLCASSLRFGGDVDNEQFFGPGTRLTVL.

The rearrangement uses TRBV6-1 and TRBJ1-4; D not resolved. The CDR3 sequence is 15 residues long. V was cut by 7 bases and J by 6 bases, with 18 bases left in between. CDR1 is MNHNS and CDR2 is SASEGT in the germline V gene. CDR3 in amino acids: CASTQTRGLDEKLFF. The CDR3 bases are TGTGCCAGCACCCAAACCCGGGGTTTGGATGAAAAACTGTTTTTT.

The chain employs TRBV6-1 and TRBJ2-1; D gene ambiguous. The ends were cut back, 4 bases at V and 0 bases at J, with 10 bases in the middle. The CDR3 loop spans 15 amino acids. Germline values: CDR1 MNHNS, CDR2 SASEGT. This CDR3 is CASSGDISSYNEQFF. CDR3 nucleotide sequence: TGTGCCAGCAGTGGAGACATCAGCTCCTACAATGAGCAGTTCTTC.

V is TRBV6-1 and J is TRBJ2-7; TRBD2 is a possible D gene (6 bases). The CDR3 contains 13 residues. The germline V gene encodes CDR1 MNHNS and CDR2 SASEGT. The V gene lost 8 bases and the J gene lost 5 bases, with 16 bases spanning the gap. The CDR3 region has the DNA TGTGCCAGCTCGCTGTTCGGGAGCCACGAGCAGTACTTC. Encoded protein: CASSLFGSHEQYF.

The CDR3 protein is CATRRRQGSTEAFF. Written as DNA, the CDR3 is TGTGCCACCAGAAGAAGACAGGGAAGCACTGAAGCTTTCTTT. This chain connects TRBV12-3 or TRBV12-4 to TRBJ1-1; 7 positions match TRBD1. The trim removed 10 bases at V and 4 bases at J, leaving 12 bases unmatched. The CDR3 runs 14 residues.

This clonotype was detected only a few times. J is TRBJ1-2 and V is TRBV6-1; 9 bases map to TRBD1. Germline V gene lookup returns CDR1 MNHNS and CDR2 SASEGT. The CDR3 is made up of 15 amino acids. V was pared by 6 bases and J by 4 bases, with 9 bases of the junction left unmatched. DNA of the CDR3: TGTGCCAGCAGGGCAGGGACAGGGAATTTCTATGGCTACACCTTC. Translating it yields CASRAGTGNFYGYTF.

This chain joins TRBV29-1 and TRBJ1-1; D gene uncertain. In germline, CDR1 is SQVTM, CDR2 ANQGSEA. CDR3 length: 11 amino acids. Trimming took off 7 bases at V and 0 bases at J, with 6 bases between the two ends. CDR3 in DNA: TGCAGCGCCGAACTGAACACTGAAGCTTTCTTT. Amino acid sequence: CSAELNTEAFF.

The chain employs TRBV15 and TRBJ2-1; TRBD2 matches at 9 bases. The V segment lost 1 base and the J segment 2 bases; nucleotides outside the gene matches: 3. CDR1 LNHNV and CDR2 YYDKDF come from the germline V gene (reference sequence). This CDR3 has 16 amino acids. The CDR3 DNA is TGTGCCACCAGCAGAGGCGGGGGGGCCACCTACAATGAGCAGTTCTTC. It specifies CATSRGGGATYNEQFF. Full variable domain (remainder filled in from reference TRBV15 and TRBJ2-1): DAMVIQNPRYQVTQFGKPVTLSCSQTLNHNVMYWYQQKSSQAPKLLFHYYDKDFNNEADTPDNFQSRRPNTSFCFLDIRSPGLGDTAMYLCATSRGGGATYNEQFFGPGTRLTVL.

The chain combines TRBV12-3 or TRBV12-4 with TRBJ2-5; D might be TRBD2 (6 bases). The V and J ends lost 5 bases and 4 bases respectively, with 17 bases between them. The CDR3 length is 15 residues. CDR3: CASSRTPEGSETQYF. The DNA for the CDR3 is TGTGCCAGCAGTCGAACTCCGGAGGGGTCAGAGACCCAGTACTTC.